The clone carrying this T cell receptor beta chain was found a few times. Its antigen is as yet unknown. The record originates from a study of blood T cells in healthy people across ages. Whole-study results and caveats: Strong correlation was found linking TCR beta diversity to naive T cell percentage.

The germline V and J ends were trimmed by 5 bases and 4 bases, with 14 bases remaining between them. The CDR3 has 14 residues. Alongside a J-beta primer mix, a sample-barcoded 5' primer served in a second PCR lasting about 7 to 12 cycles. Every cDNA molecule carried a tag from a template-switch adaptor bearing 12 random nucleotides. TCRdb ran MiXCR on the 5' RACE reads and lists one entry per CDR3 protein. The table has roughly 1.5 million distinct CDR3 sequences, about 42% seen once. This chain joins TRBV12-3 or TRBV12-4 and TRBJ2-5; the D gene is possibly TRBD1 (5 bases). Sequencing was performed on blood. This receptor was obtained from a woman between 18 and 30 years old in good health. The CDR3 spells CASSPQVGVETQYF. CDR3 in DNA: TGTGCCAGCAGTCCTCAGGTAGGGGTAGAGACCCAGTACTTC.